These 7 T cell receptor beta chains were sequenced from one sample in a study of cytomegalovirus exposure and HLA in healthy donors. The PCR was carried out with 60 Vbeta primers and 13 Jbeta primers. The method was immunoSEQ multiplex PCR; TCRdb's version includes in-frame clones alone and lacks a portion of them. This sample has some 99,000 clones, with roughly 79% found just once. The sample taken for sequencing was PBMCs. Receptor source: a man in his forties in good health and CMV-seronegative.

The chain is built from TRBV10-3 and TRBJ2-1; TRBD1 aligns across 9 bases. Trimming removed 8 bases from V and 2 bases from J; junction bases left unmatched: 7. Germline values: CDR1 ENHRY, CDR2 SYGVKD. The CDR3 extends over 15 amino acids. CDR3 nucleotide sequence: TGTGCCATCCGAGGGACAGGGAGGGCCTACAATGAGCAGTTCTTC. It is translated as CAIRGTGRAYNEQFF.

This clone was seen a handful of times. The V call is TRBV6-4, the J call TRBJ2-2; weak D call: TRBD1 (5 bases). CDR3 length: 15 amino acids. V was cut by 7 bases and J by 0 bases, with 12 bases left in between. Germline assignment: CDR1 MRHNA and CDR2 SNTAGT. CDR3 amino acids: CASTQDTSNTGELFF. CDR3 nucleotide sequence: TGTGCCAGCACTCAGGACACTTCGAACACCGGGGAGCTGTTTTTT.

The chain employs TRBV19 and TRBJ2-7, with 9 bases aligning to TRBD1. The CDR3 loop spans 14 amino acids. The V and J ends lost 5 bases and 6 bases, in that order; junction bases with no gene match: 8. CDR1 LNHDA and CDR2 SQIVND come from the germline V gene (reference sequence). This CDR3 reads CASSEVGTGPEQYF. The CDR3 DNA sequence: TGTGCCAGTAGTGAAGTTGGGACAGGGCCCGAGCAGTACTTC.

This chain connects TRBV5-1 to TRBJ2-3, with TRBD2 matching 8 bases. The CDR3 is made up of 16 amino acids. V lost 4 bases and J lost 1; bases outside the gene matches: 8. Germline-derived CDR1 and CDR2 are SGHRS and YFSETQ. Here the CDR3 DNA reads TGCGCCAGCAGCCCCTTAGCGGGACCGGGCACAGATACGCAGTATTTT. It codes for CASSPLAGPGTDTQYF.

The chain has TRBV7-2 and TRBJ1-4; 9 bases line up with TRBD1. V was clipped by 5 bases and J by 2 bases; unmatched bases: 3. From germline, CDR1 is SGHTA and CDR2 FQGNSA. The CDR3 covers 15 residues. The CDR3 spells CASSPTGGTNEKLFF. The CDR3 nucleotides read TGTGCCAGCAGCCCAACAGGGGGCACTAATGAAAAACTGTTTTTT.

The CDR3: CASSYNVAPSYEQYF. In DNA, the CDR3 is TGTGCCAGCAGTTACAACGTAGCCCCTTCCTACGAGCAGTACTTC. This chain uses TRBV6-6 with TRBJ2-5, with D unclear. With the DNA end fitting TRBJ2-7 better, the J assignment may be wrong. The CDR3 extends over 15 amino acids. Germline assignment: CDR1 MNHNY and CDR2 SVGAGI (reference sequence).

The chain recombines TRBV6-6 with TRBJ1-2; tentatively, D is TRBD1 (6 bases). V was shortened by 7 bases and J by 7 bases, with 16 bases between the two germline ends. The CDR3 contains 13 residues. CDR1 is MNHNY and CDR2 is SVGAGI in the germline V gene (reference sequence). CDR3 sequence (DNA): TGTGCCAGCACGGAGGGGGGGCTCGGTGGCTACACCTTC. Amino acids: CASTEGGLGGYTF.